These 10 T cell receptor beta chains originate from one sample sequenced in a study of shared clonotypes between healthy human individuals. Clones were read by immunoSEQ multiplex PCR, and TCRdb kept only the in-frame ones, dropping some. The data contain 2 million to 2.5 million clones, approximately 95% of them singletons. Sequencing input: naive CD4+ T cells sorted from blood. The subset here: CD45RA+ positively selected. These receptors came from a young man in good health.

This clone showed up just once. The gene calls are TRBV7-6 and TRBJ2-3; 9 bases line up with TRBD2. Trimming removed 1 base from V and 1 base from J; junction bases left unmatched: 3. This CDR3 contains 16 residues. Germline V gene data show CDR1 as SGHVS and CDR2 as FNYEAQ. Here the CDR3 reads CASSLGRTSGTDTQYF. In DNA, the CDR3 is TGTGCCAGCAGCTTAGGTCGGACTAGCGGCACAGATACGCAGTATTTT.

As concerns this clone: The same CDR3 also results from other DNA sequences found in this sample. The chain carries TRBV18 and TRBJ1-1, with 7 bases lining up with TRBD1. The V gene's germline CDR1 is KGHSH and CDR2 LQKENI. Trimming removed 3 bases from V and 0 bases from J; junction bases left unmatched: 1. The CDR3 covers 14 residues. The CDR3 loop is CASSPGQMNTEAFF. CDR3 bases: TGTGCCAGCTCACCGGGACAGATGAACACTGAAGCTTTCTTT.

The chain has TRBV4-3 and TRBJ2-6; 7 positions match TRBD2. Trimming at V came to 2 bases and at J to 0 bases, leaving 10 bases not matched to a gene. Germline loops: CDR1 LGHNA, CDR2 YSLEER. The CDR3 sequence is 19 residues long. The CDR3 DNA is TGCGCCAGCAGCCAACTGGGAGGGGCACGCAACTCTGGGGCCAACGTCCTGACTTTC. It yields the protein CASSQLGGARNSGANVLTF.

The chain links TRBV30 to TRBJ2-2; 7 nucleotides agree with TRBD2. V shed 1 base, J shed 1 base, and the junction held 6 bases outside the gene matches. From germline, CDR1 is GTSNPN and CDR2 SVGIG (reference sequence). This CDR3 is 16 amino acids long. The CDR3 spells CAWSGSAGLNTGELFF. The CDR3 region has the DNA TGTGCCTGGAGTGGCTCAGCGGGACTGAACACCGGGGAGCTGTTTTTT.

In nucleotides, the CDR3 is TGTGCCAGCAGCTTAGCCGGACTCCGCACAGATACGCAGTATTTT. Translating it yields CASSLAGLRTDTQYF. The chain uses TRBV7-9 and TRBJ2-3; D is perhaps TRBD2 (5 bases). V dropped 0 bases and J dropped 1 base, with 8 bases sitting between them. The length of the CDR3 is 15 residues. CDR1 is SEHNR, CDR2 FQNEAQ, per germline (reference sequence).

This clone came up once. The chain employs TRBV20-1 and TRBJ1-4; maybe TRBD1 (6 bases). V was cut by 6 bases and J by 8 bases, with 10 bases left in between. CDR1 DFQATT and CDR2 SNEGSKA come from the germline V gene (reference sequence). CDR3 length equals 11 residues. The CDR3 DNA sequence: TGCAGTGCGTCACAGGGAGAAAAACTGTTTTTT. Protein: CSASQGEKLFF.

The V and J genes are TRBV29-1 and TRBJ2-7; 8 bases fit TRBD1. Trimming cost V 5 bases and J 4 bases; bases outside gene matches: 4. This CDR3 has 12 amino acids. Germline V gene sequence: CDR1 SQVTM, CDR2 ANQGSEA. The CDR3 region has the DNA TGCAGCGTTCAGACAGGGGAGTACGAGCAGTACTTC. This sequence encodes CSVQTGEYEQYF.

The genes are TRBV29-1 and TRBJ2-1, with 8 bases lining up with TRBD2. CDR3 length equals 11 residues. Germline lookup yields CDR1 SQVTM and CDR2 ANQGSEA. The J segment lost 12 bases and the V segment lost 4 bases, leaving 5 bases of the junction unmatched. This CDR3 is CSVGSGSWQFF. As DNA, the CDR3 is TGCAGCGTTGGAAGCGGGAGTTGGCAGTTCTTC.

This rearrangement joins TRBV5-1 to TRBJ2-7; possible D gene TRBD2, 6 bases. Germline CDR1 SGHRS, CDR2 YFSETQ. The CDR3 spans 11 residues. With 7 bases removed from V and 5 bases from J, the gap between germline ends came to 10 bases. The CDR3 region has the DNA TGCGCCAGCCGCGGGACCCACGAGCAGTACTTC. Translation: CASRGTHEQYF.

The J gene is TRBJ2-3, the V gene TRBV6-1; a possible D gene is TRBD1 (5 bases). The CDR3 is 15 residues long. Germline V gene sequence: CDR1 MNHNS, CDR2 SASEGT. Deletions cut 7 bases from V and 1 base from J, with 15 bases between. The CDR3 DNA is TGTGCCAGCAAGGATGGCAGGGCGGGCACAGATACGCAGTATTTT. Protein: CASKDGRAGTDTQYF.